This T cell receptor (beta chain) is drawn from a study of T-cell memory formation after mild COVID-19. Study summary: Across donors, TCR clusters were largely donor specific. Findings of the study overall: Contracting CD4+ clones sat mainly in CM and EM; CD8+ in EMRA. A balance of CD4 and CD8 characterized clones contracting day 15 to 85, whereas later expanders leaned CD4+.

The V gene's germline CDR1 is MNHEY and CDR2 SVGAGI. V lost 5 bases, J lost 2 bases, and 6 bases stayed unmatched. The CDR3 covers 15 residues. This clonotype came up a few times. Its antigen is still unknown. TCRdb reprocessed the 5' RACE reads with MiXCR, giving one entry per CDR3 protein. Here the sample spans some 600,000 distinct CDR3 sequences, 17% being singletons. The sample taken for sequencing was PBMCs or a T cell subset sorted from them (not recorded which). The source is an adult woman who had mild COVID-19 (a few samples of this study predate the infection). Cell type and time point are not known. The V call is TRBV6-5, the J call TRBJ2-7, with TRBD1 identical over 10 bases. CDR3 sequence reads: CASSTRDRGPYEQYF. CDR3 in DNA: TGTGCCAGCAGTACTCGGGACAGGGGCCCCTACGAGCAGTACTTC.